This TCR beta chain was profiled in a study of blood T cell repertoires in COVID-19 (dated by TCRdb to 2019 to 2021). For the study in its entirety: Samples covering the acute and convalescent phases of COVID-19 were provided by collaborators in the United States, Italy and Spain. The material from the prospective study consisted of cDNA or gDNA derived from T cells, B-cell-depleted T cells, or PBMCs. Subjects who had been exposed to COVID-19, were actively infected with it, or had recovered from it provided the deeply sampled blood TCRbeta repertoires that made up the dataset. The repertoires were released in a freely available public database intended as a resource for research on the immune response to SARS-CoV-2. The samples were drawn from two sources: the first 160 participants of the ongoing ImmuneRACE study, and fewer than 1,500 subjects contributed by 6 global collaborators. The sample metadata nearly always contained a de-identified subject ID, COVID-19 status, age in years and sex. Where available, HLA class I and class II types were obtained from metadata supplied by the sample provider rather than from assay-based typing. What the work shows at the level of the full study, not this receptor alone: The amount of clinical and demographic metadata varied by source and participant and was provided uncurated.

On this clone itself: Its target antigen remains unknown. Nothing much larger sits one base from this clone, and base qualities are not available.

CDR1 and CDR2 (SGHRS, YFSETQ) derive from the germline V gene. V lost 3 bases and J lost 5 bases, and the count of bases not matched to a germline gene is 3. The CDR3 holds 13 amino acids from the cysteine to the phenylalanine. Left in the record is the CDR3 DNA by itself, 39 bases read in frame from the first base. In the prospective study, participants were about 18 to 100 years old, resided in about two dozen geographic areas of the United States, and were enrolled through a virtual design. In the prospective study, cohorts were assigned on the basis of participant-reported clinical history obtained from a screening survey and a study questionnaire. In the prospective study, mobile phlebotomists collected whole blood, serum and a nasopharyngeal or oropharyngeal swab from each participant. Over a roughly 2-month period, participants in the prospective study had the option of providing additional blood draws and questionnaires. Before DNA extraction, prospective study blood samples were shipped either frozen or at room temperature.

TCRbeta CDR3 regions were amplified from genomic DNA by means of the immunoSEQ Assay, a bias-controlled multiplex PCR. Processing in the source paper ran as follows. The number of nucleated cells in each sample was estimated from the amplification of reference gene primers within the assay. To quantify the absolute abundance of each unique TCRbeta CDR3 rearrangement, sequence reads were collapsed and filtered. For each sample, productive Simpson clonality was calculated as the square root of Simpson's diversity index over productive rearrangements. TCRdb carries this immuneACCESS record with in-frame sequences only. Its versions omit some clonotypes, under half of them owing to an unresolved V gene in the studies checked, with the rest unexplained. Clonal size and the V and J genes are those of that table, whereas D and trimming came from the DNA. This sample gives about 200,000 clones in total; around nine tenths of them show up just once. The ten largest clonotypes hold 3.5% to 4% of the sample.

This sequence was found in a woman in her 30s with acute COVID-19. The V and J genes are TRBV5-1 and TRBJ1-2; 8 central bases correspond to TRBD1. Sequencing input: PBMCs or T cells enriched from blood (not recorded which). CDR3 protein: CASSSTGVYGYTF. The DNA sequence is TGCGCCAGCAGCTCGACAGGGGTGTATGGCTACACCTTC.